The clone carrying this T cell receptor beta chain was seen a few times. Its antigen is unknown. Coverage ceases 3 residues before the CDR3 finishes, and the germline J gene fills in the end. CVID subjects were neither ill nor on immunomodulatory or immunosuppressive medication at sampling. This record comes from a study of T cell clonality in common variable immunodeficiency. Broader study findings: Common variable immunodeficiency TCR beta sequences reportedly had fewer deletions and N-nucleotide insertions.

Assay: immunoSEQ multiplex PCR; the TCRdb copy retains only in-frame clones and omits some. The record shows about 26,000 clones for this sample, with no singletons present. Germline loops: CDR1 SNHLY, CDR2 FYNNEI. The CDR3 is 14 residues long. Trimming removed 3 bases from V and 4 bases from J, with 11 bases in between. Material for sequencing was peripheral blood mononuclear cells. The TCR was taken from a human donor with common variable immunodeficiency. This chain links TRBV2 with TRBJ2-3; D gene uncertain. Incomplete CDR3 DNA: TGTGCCAGCAGTGACGCCGTGTCGGCAGATACG. It yields the protein CASSDAVSADT. The full CDR3 protein is CASSDAVSADTQYF.